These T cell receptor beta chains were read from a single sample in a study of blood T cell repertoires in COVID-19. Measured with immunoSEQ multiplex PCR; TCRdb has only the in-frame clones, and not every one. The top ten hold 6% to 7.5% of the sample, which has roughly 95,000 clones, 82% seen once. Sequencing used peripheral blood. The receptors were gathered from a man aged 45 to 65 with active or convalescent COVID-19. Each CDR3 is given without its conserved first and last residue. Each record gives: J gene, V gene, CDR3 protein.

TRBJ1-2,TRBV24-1,ATSAGTAESHYGYT
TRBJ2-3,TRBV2,ASSAVTDTQY
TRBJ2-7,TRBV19,ASSIGGQGYEQY
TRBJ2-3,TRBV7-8,ASSSETSGFTDTQY
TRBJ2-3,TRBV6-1,ASSEAGAYTDTQY
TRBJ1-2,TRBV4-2,ASSQDRDRGRGYT
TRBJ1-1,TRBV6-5,ASSPRGGYTEAF
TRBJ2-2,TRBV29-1,SASGTSGGPSYTGELF
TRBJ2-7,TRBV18,ASSPRDRGEEQY
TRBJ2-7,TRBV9,ASSVGGPYEQY
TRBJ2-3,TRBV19,ASSRGTGADTQY